This T cell receptor (beta chain) was sequenced during a study of OX40 agonist ivuxolimab in advanced cancers. This clone was seen more than once but under ten times. The table came from immunoSEQ multiplex PCR; TCRdb's copy has only in-frame clones and leaves some out. The table lists tens of thousands of clones, 75% to 85% of them singletons. V shed 2 bases and J shed 4 bases, with 11 bases lying between them. Germline CDR1 MGHRA, CDR2 YSYEKL. This CDR3 comprises 15 residues. Sequenced material: CD4+ or CD8+ T cells sorted from blood, taken in a trial of the OX40 agonist ivuxolimab. This TCR came from an adult with an advanced solid tumor such as melanoma, head and neck, liver or kidney cancer. The V and J genes are TRBV4-1 and TRBJ2-2; no clear D. CDR3 amino acids: CASSQTSEITGELFF. The CDR3 DNA is TGCGCCAGCAGCCAAACGTCGGAGATCACCGGGGAGCTGTTTTTT.